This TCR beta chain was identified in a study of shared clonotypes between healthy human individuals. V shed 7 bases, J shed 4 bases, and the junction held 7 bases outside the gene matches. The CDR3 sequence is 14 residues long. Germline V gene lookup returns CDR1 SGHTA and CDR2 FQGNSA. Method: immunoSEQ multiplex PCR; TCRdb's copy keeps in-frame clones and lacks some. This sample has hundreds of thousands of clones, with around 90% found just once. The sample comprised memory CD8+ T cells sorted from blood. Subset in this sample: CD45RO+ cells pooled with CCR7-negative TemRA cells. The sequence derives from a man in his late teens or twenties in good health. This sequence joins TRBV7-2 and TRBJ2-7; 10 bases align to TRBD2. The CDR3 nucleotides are TGTGCCAGCACCTATAGCGGGGGGATATACGAGCAGTACTTC. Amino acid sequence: CASTYSGGIYEQYF.